This note documents a single T cell receptor (beta chain) sequence. The sample comes from a study of shared clonotypes between healthy human individuals. CDR3 size: 13 residues. Trimming took off 0 bases at V and 10 bases at J, with 12 bases between the two ends. Looked up from germline, CDR1 is PRHDT and CDR2 is FYEKMQ (reference sequence). The naive CD8 fraction comprised CD45RO-negative cells positively selected for CCR7 and excluded terminally differentiated effector memory CD45RA+ cells. Produced via immunoSEQ multiplex PCR; TCRdb's table is partial and in-frame only. The sample yields hundreds of thousands of clones, approximately 96% seen once.

The clonotype comes from a woman aged 25 to 39 in good health. The chain recombines TRBV13 with TRBJ1-1; D remains ambiguous. Material: naive CD8+ T cells sorted from blood. CDR3 nucleotides: TGTGCCAGCAGCTTAGGAGGTCGATACGGAGCTTTCTTT. Its translation: CASSLGGRYGAFF.